One sample yielded the 3 T cell receptor beta chains listed below, sequenced in a study of PD-1 blockade in classical Hodgkin lymphoma. Using immunoSEQ multiplex PCR, the repertoire was profiled, and TCRdb retains in-frame clones only, with some absent. The table lists about 61,000 clones, about 85% of them singletons. This sample's time point: cycle 4 day 1 (C4D1), after more than five weeks of nivolumab. Relapse after autologous stem cell transplantation occurred in every patient, and brentuximab vedotin exposure varied. The input for sequencing was peripheral blood mononuclear cells (PBMCs), taken before the fourth cycle of nivolumab. The receptor source for this set is a human donor with classical Hodgkin lymphoma.

The chain employs TRBV9 and TRBJ2-7, with 9 bases that match TRBD1. The CDR3 covers 14 residues. The V segment lost 6 bases and the J segment 4 bases; nucleotides outside the gene matches: 8. Germline CDR1 SGDLS, CDR2 YYNGEE. CDR3 in amino acids: CASNPGQGWYEQYF. The CDR3 DNA is TGTGCCAGCAACCCGGGACAGGGATGGTACGAGCAGTACTTC.

The chain employs TRBV6-5 and TRBJ2-6; the D is unclear. V was trimmed by 6 bases and J by 2 bases, leaving 11 bases between them. Looked up from germline, CDR1 is MNHEY and CDR2 is SVGAGI. The CDR3 sequence is 15 residues long. CDR3 sequence reads: CASRIGTAGANVLTF. For the CDR3, the DNA is TGTGCCAGCAGGATAGGAACGGCTGGGGCCAACGTCCTGACTTTC.

As for this clone: This CDR3 is also generated by other DNA sequences in the sample. The chain uses TRBV5-1 and TRBJ1-2, with D unclear. The CDR3 runs to 13 residues. V was shortened by 2 bases and J by 4 bases, with 9 bases between the two germline ends. Germline lookup yields CDR1 SGHRS and CDR2 YFSETQ. The CDR3 reads CASSLDGSYGYTF. DNA of the CDR3: TGCGCCAGCAGCTTAGACGGTAGCTATGGCTACACCTTC.